A single sample is the source of the 27 T cell receptor beta chains below, sequenced in a study of blood T cell repertoires in COVID-19. Clones were read by immunoSEQ multiplex PCR, and TCRdb kept only the in-frame ones, dropping some. Among approximately 140,000 clones, more than 65% were seen once, and the ten largest hold around 13%. The sequencing input was peripheral blood. The receptors derive from a man older than 75 with acute or convalescent COVID-19.

The chain carries TRBV11-2 and TRBJ2-7; 10 nucleotides match TRBD1. Trimming took 4 bases from V and 5 from J; bases not matched to a gene: 5. CDR3 length: 14 residues. In germline, CDR1 is SGHAT, CDR2 FQNNGV. In nucleotides, the CDR3 is TGTGCCAGCAGCTCAAGGACAGGGGGTAACGAGCAGTACTTC. Translation: CASSSRTGGNEQYF.

The V and J genes are TRBV4-3 and TRBJ1-2; D is uncertain. V was trimmed by 0 bases and J by 4 bases, leaving 15 bases between them. CDR1 LGHNA and CDR2 YSLEER come from the germline V gene. This CDR3 comprises 16 residues. This CDR3 reads CASSQDFSASAYGYTF. CDR3 in DNA: TGCGCCAGCAGCCAAGATTTCTCTGCCAGTGCCTATGGCTACACCTTC.

This chain links TRBV24-1 with TRBJ1-4, with D uncertain. CDR1 and CDR2 (germline): KGHDR, SFDVKD. The V gene lost 3 bases and the J gene lost 0 bases, with 7 bases spanning the gap. CDR3 length: 15 residues. This chain's CDR3 is CATSDSSATNEKLFF. Written as DNA, the CDR3 is TGTGCCACCAGTGATAGCTCCGCAACTAATGAAAAACTGTTTTTT.

The V call is TRBV7-2, the J call TRBJ2-2; 9 nucleotides line up with TRBD2. This CDR3 region has 15 residues. Germline CDR1 is SGHTA and CDR2 is FQGNSA. The V gene end was trimmed by 1 base and the J gene end by 6 bases; junction bases not matched to a gene: 3. This chain's CDR3 is CASSLVLAGAGELFF. As DNA, the CDR3 is TGTGCCAGCAGCTTAGTACTAGCGGGCGCCGGGGAGCTGTTTTTT.

This clone has more than one count but fewer than ten. The rearrangement joins TRBV15 to TRBJ2-5, with TRBD2 identical over 9 bases. The junction had 8 bases not matched to a gene; V was cut back by 3 bases and J by 3 bases. The CDR3 is made up of 16 amino acids. Germline CDR1 LNHNV, CDR2 YYDKDF (reference sequence). CDR3 coding DNA: TGTGCCACCAGCAGCAAGCGGGGGGTTAAGAAAGAGACCCAGTACTTC. Translating gives CATSSKRGVKKETQYF. The variable domain in full, with the rest retrieved from reference TRBV15 and TRBJ2-5, is DAMVIQNPRYQVTQFGKPVTLSCSQTLNHNVMYWYQQKSSQAPKLLFHYYDKDFNNEADTPDNFQSRRPNTSFCFLDIRSPGLGDTAMYLCATSSKRGVKKETQYFGPGTRLLVL.

The chain combines TRBV6-4 with TRBJ2-7, with 9 bases lining up with TRBD1. Germline V gene lookup returns CDR1 MRHNA and CDR2 SNTAGT. The CDR3 has 13 amino acids. The V and J ends lost 6 bases and 6 bases, in that order; junction bases with no gene match: 6. The CDR3 reads CASSLGQGTEQYF. CDR3 nucleotide sequence: TGTGCCAGCAGCCTCGGACAGGGGACCGAGCAGTACTTC.

The chain combines TRBV28 with TRBJ2-3; 9 bases agree with TRBD1. With V trimmed by 4 bases and J by 7 bases, 9 bases remained unmatched. The CDR3 contains 15 residues. CDR1 MDHEN and CDR2 SYDVKM come from the germline V gene. The CDR3 region has the DNA TGTGCCAGCAGTTCGACCGGACAGGGGACGAATACGCAGTATTTT. As protein: CASSSTGQGTNTQYF.

This clone was counted only a few times. The chain has TRBV6-2 or TRBV6-3 and TRBJ1-3, with a possible D match to TRBD1 (6 bases). With 4 bases removed from V and 2 bases from J, the gap between germline ends came to 12 bases. CDR3 size: 15 residues. Germline V gives CDR1 MNHEY, CDR2 SVGEGT. The CDR3 region is CASSWTRGTGNTIYF. The CDR3 nucleotides read TGTGCCAGCAGTTGGACCAGGGGAACTGGAAACACCATATATTTT.

The V and J genes are TRBV2 and TRBJ2-6; 10 bases align to TRBD1. J gave up 3 bases and V 8 bases, and 10 bases lay outside the gene matches. Per the germline V gene, CDR1 is SNHLY and CDR2 is FYNNEI. The CDR3 spans 17 residues. CDR3 loop: CASQAGTGVFGANVLTF. CDR3 sequence (DNA): TGTGCCAGCCAAGCCGGGACAGGGGTCTTTGGGGCCAACGTCCTGACTTTC.

The chain couples TRBV7-2 to TRBJ2-7, with D maybe TRBD2 (6 bases). CDR3 length equals 13 residues. The V gene lost 6 bases and the J gene lost 4 bases, with 13 bases spanning the gap. The germline gives CDR1 SGHTA, CDR2 FQGNSA. The CDR3, as DNA: TGTGCCAGCAGTACCGGACTAACTTACGAGCAGTACTTC. Its translation is CASSTGLTYEQYF.

The chain is built from TRBV2 and TRBJ2-7, with D possibly matching TRBD1 (6 bases). The V gene's germline CDR1 is SNHLY and CDR2 FYNNEI. The CDR3 is 16 amino acids. V was shortened by 4 bases and J by 5 bases, with 21 bases between the two germline ends. The CDR3 bases are TGTGCCAGCAGTGGGGGAGAGGGGGATCGCCTCGACGAGCAGTACTTC. Amino acid sequence: CASSGGEGDRLDEQYF.

This clone was seen a single time. This rearrangement joins TRBV28 to TRBJ2-1, with D possibly TRBD2 on 5 matching bases. V lost 0 bases and J 8 bases, leaving 5 bases between the germline ends. CDR1 MDHEN and CDR2 SYDVKM come from the germline V gene. There are 12 residues in the CDR3. The CDR3 DNA is TGTGCCAGCAGTTTATGGGAGGATGAGCAGTTCTTC. Translated: CASSLWEDEQFF.

J is TRBJ1-1 and V is TRBV10-3; perhaps TRBD1 as D (5 bases). The germline CDR1 and CDR2 sequences are ENHRY and SYGVKD. V lost 0 bases and J lost 8, with 13 bases in between. The CDR3 sequence is 14 residues long. The CDR3 region is CAISESFGASEAFF. In DNA form, the CDR3 reads TGTGCCATCAGTGAGTCGTTTGGGGCTTCCGAAGCTTTCTTT.

This chain links TRBV5-1 with TRBJ2-7, with 10 nucleotides matching TRBD1. This CDR3 is 17 amino acids long. The germline gives CDR1 SGHRS, CDR2 YFSETQ. V dropped 0 bases and J dropped 1; count of bases not matched to a gene: 7. This chain's CDR3 is CASSLGTGGFLSYEQYF. The CDR3 region has the DNA TGCGCCAGCAGCTTGGGGACAGGGGGGTTTTTGTCCTACGAGCAGTACTTC.

This chain connects TRBV20-1 to TRBJ2-7; weak D call: TRBD1 (5 bases). V shed 3 bases and J shed 8 bases, with 11 bases lying between them. Per germline, CDR1 DFQATT and CDR2 SNEGSKA (reference sequence). The CDR3 has 11 amino acids. The CDR3 DNA reads TGCAGTGCTAGCCCGACAGTCCAGCAGTACTTC. Protein sequence: CSASPTVQQYF.

CDR3 residues: CASSQVSGGLEQFF. The CDR3 DNA is TGTGCCAGCAGCCAAGTATCAGGGGGCCTTGAGCAGTTCTTC. The rearrangement joins TRBV14 to TRBJ2-1; TRBD1 matches at 8 bases. The V segment lost 1 base and the J segment 9 bases; nucleotides outside the gene matches: 5. The CDR3 sequence is 14 residues long. CDR1 and CDR2 from the germline V gene are SGHDN and FVKESK.

V usage is TRBV10-3 and J usage is TRBJ1-5; D is uncertain. V was cut by 0 bases and J by 2 bases, with 11 bases left in between. The germline gives CDR1 ENHRY, CDR2 SYGVKD. There are 16 residues in the CDR3. The CDR3 region is CAISESTRGGNQPQHF. The CDR3 coding sequence is TGTGCCATCAGTGAGTCGACGCGGGGTGGCAATCAGCCCCAGCATTTT.

The genes are TRBV10-3 and TRBJ1-5, with D perhaps matching TRBD1 (6 bases). Deletions cut 7 bases from V and 2 bases from J, with 12 bases between. Germline assignment: CDR1 ENHRY and CDR2 SYGVKD. CDR3 length equals 14 residues. The CDR3 coding sequence is TGTGCCATCAACAGGGAAAGGGGCAATCAGCCCCAGCATTTT. This translates into CAINRERGNQPQHF.

The J gene is TRBJ2-1, the V gene TRBV18; TRBD2 aligns across 7 bases. Germline assignment: CDR1 KGHSH and CDR2 LQKENI. This CDR3 has 15 residues. The J segment lost 2 bases and the V segment lost 6 bases, leaving 7 bases of the junction unmatched. This chain's CDR3 is CASSLVGGTYNEQFF. The CDR3, as DNA: TGTGCCAGCTCGCTGGTCGGGGGGACCTACAATGAGCAGTTCTTC.

Of note for this clone: Compared with germline, one end of the junction differs, possibly owing to a read error. The gene calls are TRBV7-2 and TRBJ2-1; tentative D call: TRBD1 (6 bases). The CDR3 has 20 amino acids. Germline-derived CDR1 and CDR2 are SGHTA and FQGNSA. This CDR3 is CASSVAPYRRSRGFYNEQFF. CDR3 bases: TGTGCCAGCAGCGTAGCCCCGTATAGGAGGTCTAGGGGGTTCTACAATGAGCAGTTCTTC.

The rearrangement links TRBV9 to TRBJ2-2, with 7 nucleotides matching TRBD1. The V and J ends lost 3 bases and 6 bases, in that order; junction bases with no gene match: 11. From germline, CDR1 is SGDLS and CDR2 YYNGEE. CDR3 size: 16 residues. CDR3 protein: CASSGFGTAAAGELFF. CDR3 DNA: TGTGCCAGCAGCGGATTTGGGACAGCGGCGGCCGGGGAGCTGTTTTTT.

The V gene is TRBV5-1, the J gene TRBJ1-2; D gene uncertain. CDR1 is SGHRS, CDR2 YFSETQ, per germline. This CDR3 spans 14 amino acids. V was cut by 0 bases and J by 4 bases, with 10 bases left in between. The CDR3 loop is CASSLDSPSYGYTF. CDR3 DNA sequence: TGCGCCAGCAGCTTGGACAGTCCTTCCTATGGCTACACCTTC.

At least ten counts were recorded for this clone. The V call is TRBV7-9, the J call TRBJ2-3, with 7 bases aligning to TRBD1. The CDR3 has 13 residues. V shed 5 bases, J shed 4 bases, and the junction held 3 bases outside the gene matches. Germline V CDR1 and CDR2: SEHNR, FQNEAQ (reference sequence). As DNA, the CDR3 is TGTGCCAGCAGCGCCACAGGGGCAGATACGCAGTATTTT. Translation: CASSATGADTQYF.

The chain combines TRBV10-3 with TRBJ1-3, with D tentatively TRBD1 (6 bases). CDR1 is ENHRY and CDR2 is SYGVKD in the germline V gene. Between the trimmed V and J ends, which lost 2 bases and 0 bases, there was a span of 20 bases. The CDR3 runs to 19 residues. The CDR3 loop is CAISETGRQVDSSGNTIYF. The DNA of the CDR3 is TGTGCCATCAGTGAGACGGGAAGACAGGTCGATAGCTCTGGAAACACCATATATTTT.

This clone appeared a few times. The chain uses TRBV28 and TRBJ1-5; D is possibly TRBD1 (5 bases). CDR1 and CDR2 (germline): MDHEN, SYDVKM. The germline V and J ends were trimmed by 5 bases and 2 bases, with 10 bases remaining between them. The CDR3 contains 14 residues. CDR3 in DNA: TGTGCCAGCAGTCAGGGTTTTGGCAATCAGCCCCAGCATTTT. Encoded protein: CASSQGFGNQPQHF.

The V call is TRBV27, the J call TRBJ1-1; a weak D match, TRBD1 (6 bases). The germline V gene encodes CDR1 MNHEY and CDR2 SMNVEV (reference sequence). The CDR3 runs 14 residues. The ends were cut back, 6 bases at V and 0 bases at J, with 11 bases in the middle. This CDR3 reads CASRRGGVNTEAFF. CDR3 nucleotides: TGTGCCAGCAGGCGCGGGGGCGTGAACACTGAAGCTTTCTTT.

The V gene is TRBV6-5, the J gene TRBJ1-5, with D perhaps matching TRBD1 (5 bases). Germline V lookup: CDR1 MNHEY, CDR2 SVGAGI. V was cut by 6 bases and J by 4 bases, with 10 bases left in between. CDR3 length: 13 amino acids. CDR3 DNA sequence: TGTGCCAGCAGCGCTGGGGGGAATCAGCCCCAGCATTTT. This sequence encodes CASSAGGNQPQHF.